The 20 T cell receptor beta chains below all came from one sample that was sequenced in a study of OX40 agonist ivuxolimab in advanced cancers. Profiling relied on immunoSEQ multiplex PCR, and the TCRdb table lists in-frame clones only, not all of them. The sample lists 100,000 or so clones; roughly 91% were seen once. This material consisted of CD4+ or CD8+ T cells sorted from blood, taken in a trial of the OX40 agonist ivuxolimab. The receptors were sampled from an adult with an advanced solid tumor such as melanoma, head and neck, liver or kidney cancer.

The V call is TRBV19, the J call TRBJ1-6; 7 positions agree with TRBD1. The CDR3 is 14 residues long. V gave up 8 bases and J gave up 10 bases; unmatched junction bases: 11. CDR1 and CDR2 from the germline V gene are LNHDA and SQIVND (reference sequence). The CDR3 spells CASSAWQGDSPLHF. CDR3 nucleotide sequence: TGTGCCAGTTCGGCGTGGCAGGGGGACTCACCCCTCCACTTT.

The chain recombines TRBV7-3 with TRBJ2-1; 9 bases align to TRBD1. CDR3 length: 15 residues. V dropped 3 bases and J dropped 5; count of bases not matched to a gene: 5. Germline CDR1 reads SGHTA; CDR2 reads FQGTGA. The CDR3, as DNA: TGTGCCAGCAGCTTCAGGACAGGGGCTGACAATGAGCAGTTCTTC. Amino acids: CASSFRTGADNEQFF.

This chain uses TRBV7-2 with TRBJ1-5, with a tentative D call TRBD1 (6 bases). Trimming stripped 6 bases from V and 0 bases from J, with 15 bases between. CDR1 and CDR2 from the germline V gene are SGHTA and FQGNSA. This CDR3 region has 16 residues. The CDR3 region is CASSGGGFYSNQPQHF. In DNA, the CDR3 is TGTGCCAGCAGTGGAGGGGGGTTTTATAGCAATCAGCCCCAGCATTTT.

The CDR3 spells CASSAPRGGQGASYEQYF. The CDR3 bases are TGTGCCAGCAGCGCACCCCGGGGGGGCCAGGGGGCTTCCTACGAGCAGTACTTC. This chain connects TRBV27 to TRBJ2-7; D possibly uses TRBD1 or TRBD2 (8 bases each). CDR3 size: 18 residues. Trimming took 6 bases from V and 1 from J, leaving 25 bases between them. Looked up from germline, CDR1 is MNHEY and CDR2 is SMNVEV (reference sequence).

The chain combines TRBV10-2 with TRBJ1-2, with 10 nucleotides matching TRBD1. J lost 3 bases, V lost 2 bases, and 3 bases had no gene match. CDR1 and CDR2 (germline): WSHSY, SAAADI. The CDR3 covers 15 residues. CDR3 DNA: TGCGCCAGCAGTGAGCCAGGACAGGGGGACTATGGCTACACCTTC. This translates into CASSEPGQGDYGYTF.

The chain joins TRBV4-3 to TRBJ2-7; 8 bases match TRBD2. V shed 1 base and J 4 bases; nucleotides not matched to a gene: 12. The CDR3 consists of 17 residues. Germline CDR1 is LGHNA and CDR2 is YSLEER. This CDR3 is CASSQGAPGLALYEQYF. CDR3 DNA: TGCGCCAGCAGCCAAGGGGCCCCCGGACTAGCTCTATACGAGCAGTACTTC.

Note on this clone: Additional DNA sequences in this sample encode the identical CDR3. The gene calls are TRBV27 and TRBJ1-5, with D uncertain. The CDR3 has 15 amino acids. The V end was cut by 2 bases, the J end by 2 bases, with 10 bases between. The germline gives CDR1 MNHEY, CDR2 SMNVEV (reference sequence). The CDR3 loop reads CASSLVGQGNQPQHF. Written as DNA, the CDR3 is TGTGCCAGCAGTTTAGTGGGTCAGGGCAATCAGCCCCAGCATTTT.

This clone was counted a few times. The chain is built from TRBV5-6 and TRBJ2-3, with 8 bases lining up with TRBD1. The CDR3 is 15 residues long. Germline CDR1 is SGHDT and CDR2 is YYEEEE. V was clipped by 7 bases and J by 4 bases; unmatched bases: 11. The CDR3 DNA reads as TGTGCCAGCTCCACTGTCGGACAGGGTTCAGATACGCAGTATTTT. This translates into CASSTVGQGSDTQYF.

This chain links TRBV27 with TRBJ2-3; D perhaps matches TRBD2 (6 bases). This CDR3 contains 15 residues. The V gene lost 4 bases and the J gene lost 1 base, with 12 bases spanning the gap. Germline V CDR1 and CDR2: MNHEY, SMNVEV (reference sequence). The CDR3 sequence is CASSSGVPGTDTQYF. CDR3 DNA sequence: TGTGCCAGCAGTTCGGGAGTGCCGGGCACAGATACGCAGTATTTT.

This rearrangement joins TRBV19 to TRBJ2-7; 9 bases are a match to TRBD1. This CDR3 comprises 15 residues. Germline loops: CDR1 LNHDA, CDR2 SQIVND (reference sequence). V was clipped by 4 bases and J by 0 bases; unmatched bases: 4. In DNA, the CDR3 is TGTGCCAGTAGTACCGGGACAGGGAGCTCCTACGAGCAGTACTTC. Translating gives CASSTGTGSSYEQYF.

This sequence joins TRBV7-9 and TRBJ2-7, with TRBD1 matching over 9 bases. Per germline, CDR1 SEHNR and CDR2 FQNEAQ (reference sequence). The length of the CDR3 is 14 residues. The V gene end was trimmed by 6 bases and the J gene end by 5 bases; junction bases not matched to a gene: 8. As DNA, the CDR3 is TGTGCCAGCAGGCCGGGACAGGGAAGTAACGAGCAGTACTTC. The encoded protein is CASRPGQGSNEQYF.

The rearrangement joins TRBV29-1 to TRBJ2-1; 9 bases are shared with TRBD1. This CDR3 contains 13 residues. CDR1 is SQVTM, CDR2 ANQGSEA, per germline. V lost 5 bases and J lost 4; bases outside the gene matches: 3. DNA of the CDR3: TGCAGCGTTCGGGGGACAGGGTACAATGAGCAGTTCTTC. Translation: CSVRGTGYNEQFF.

The CDR3 loop reads CASSISGDSYEQYF. The CDR3 DNA reads TGTGCCAGTAGTATCTCAGGAGACTCCTACGAGCAGTACTTC. The chain recombines TRBV19 with TRBJ2-7; D is unresolved. V was pared by 3 bases and J by 0 bases, with 9 bases between. This CDR3 has 14 amino acids. CDR1 is LNHDA and CDR2 is SQIVND in the germline V gene (reference sequence).

Details on this clone: Different DNA sequences within this sample yield the same CDR3. The rearrangement joins TRBV18 to TRBJ1-1, with D possibly being TRBD1 (6 bases). This CDR3 has 15 residues. Trimming left V 3 bases short and J 0 bases short, with 11 bases between. Germline assignment: CDR1 KGHSH and CDR2 LQKENI. The chain's CDR3 is CASSPGQLMNTEAFF. The CDR3, as DNA: TGTGCCAGCTCACCCGGACAGTTAATGAACACTGAAGCTTTCTTT.

As for this clone: Different DNA sequences within this sample yield the same CDR3. The chain links TRBV6-1 to TRBJ1-2; D is uncertain. V was pared by 2 bases and J by 4 bases, with 8 bases between. Germline lookup yields CDR1 MNHNS and CDR2 SASEGT. The CDR3 contains 13 residues. Here the CDR3 DNA reads TGTGCCAGCAGTGAATCCGGCGGCTATGGCTACACCTTC. Amino acid sequence: CASSESGGYGYTF.

This clone was seen a handful of times. J is TRBJ1-1 and V is TRBV30, with TRBD1 identical over 7 bases. V was clipped by 4 bases and J by 4 bases; unmatched bases: 6. This CDR3 is built from 13 residues. Per germline, CDR1 GTSNPN and CDR2 SVGIG (reference sequence). This CDR3 reads CAWMQQGGTEAFF. CDR3 nucleotide sequence: TGTGCCTGGATGCAGCAGGGGGGCACTGAAGCTTTCTTT.

The chain carries TRBV10-2 and TRBJ2-1, with TRBD1 matching 7 bases. CDR1 WSHSY and CDR2 SAAADI come from the germline V gene. V lost 4 bases to trimming and J lost 6 bases; unmatched junction nucleotides: 9. CDR3 length: 15 residues. DNA for the CDR3: TGCGCCAGCAGTGGGGGACAGAAACTACCCAATGAGCAGTTCTTC. This sequence encodes CASSGGQKLPNEQFF.

The sample holds a few counts of this clone. The CDR3 region is CASSPRGGSNQPQHF. CDR3 DNA sequence: TGTGCCAGCTCCCCGAGGGGAGGTAGCAATCAGCCCCAGCATTTT. The chain couples TRBV18 to TRBJ1-5; D is possibly TRBD1 (5 bases). This CDR3 has 15 residues. V was pared by 6 bases and J by 0 bases, with 12 bases between. Looked up from germline, CDR1 is KGHSH and CDR2 is LQKENI.

The chain employs TRBV5-8 and TRBJ2-3; 7 bases align to TRBD1. Germline-derived CDR1 and CDR2 are SGHTS and YDEGEE. The CDR3 extends over 13 amino acids. V trimming: 7 bases; J trimming: 2 bases; junction bases outside the gene matches: 4. The CDR3 protein is CASVGQSTDTQYF. The DNA of the CDR3 is TGTGCCAGCGTGGGACAGTCCACAGATACGCAGTATTTT.

The chain uses TRBV10-3 and TRBJ1-4; a possible D gene is TRBD1 (5 bases). This CDR3 is 13 amino acids long. V was clipped by 10 bases and J by 3 bases, with 12 bases between them. Germline V gene sequence: CDR1 ENHRY, CDR2 SYGVKD. The DNA of the CDR3 is TGTGCCACTGGGGGTTCGGCTAATGAAAAACTGTTTTTT. It translates to CATGGSANEKLFF.